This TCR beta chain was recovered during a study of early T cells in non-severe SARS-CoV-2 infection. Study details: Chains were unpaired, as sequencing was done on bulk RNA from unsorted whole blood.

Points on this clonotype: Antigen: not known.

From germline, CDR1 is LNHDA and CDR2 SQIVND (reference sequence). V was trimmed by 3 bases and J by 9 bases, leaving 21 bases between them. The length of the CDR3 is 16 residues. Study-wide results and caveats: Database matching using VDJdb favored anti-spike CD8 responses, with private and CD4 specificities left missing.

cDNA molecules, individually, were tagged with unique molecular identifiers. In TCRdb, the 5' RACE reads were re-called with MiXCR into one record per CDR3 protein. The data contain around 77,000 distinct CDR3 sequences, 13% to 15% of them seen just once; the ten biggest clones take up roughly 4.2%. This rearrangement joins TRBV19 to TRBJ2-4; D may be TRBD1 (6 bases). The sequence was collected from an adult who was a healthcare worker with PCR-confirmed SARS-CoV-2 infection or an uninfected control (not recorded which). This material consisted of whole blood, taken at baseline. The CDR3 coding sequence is TGTGCCAGTAGTATCCCGACAGGTCCCTCGGTGGGCATTCAGTACTTC. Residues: CASSIPTGPSVGIQYF.